The clone carrying this T cell receptor (beta chain) occurred many times. Its matching antigen is unknown. The CDR3 spans 15 residues. Germline CDR1 is SQVTM and CDR2 is ANQGSEA. V was pared by 0 bases and J by 4 bases, with 16 bases between. The data are from a study of T-cell reconstitution after alpha-beta-depleted transplantation in children. Broader study findings: By one year post-transplant, T-cell counts and diversity largely arose from T cells that were newly produced. Expanded graft clones numbering several hundred reportedly gave rise to alpha-beta T cells about two months after transplant. From surviving recipient T cells and thymic progenitors came the high day-60 TCRbeta diversity observed in some patients.

Researchers prepared the TCRbeta library using unique molecular identifiers, the study reports. TCRdb re-called the PCR reads with MiXCR, one entry per CDR3 protein. The data contain 150,000 to 250,000 distinct CDR3 sequences, just under 6.5% of them seen just once; the ten biggest clones take up about 4.3%. This TCR derives from a girl under three years old with combined immunodeficiency, due to receive a stem cell transplant. The chain joins TRBV29-1 to TRBJ2-7; D may be TRBD2 (6 bases). The sequencing used PBMCs, collected before TCRalphabeta/CD19-depleted stem cell transplant. The CDR3 protein is CSVEDWRGDDYEQYF. The CDR3 bases are TGCAGCGTTGAAGATTGGCGGGGCGACGATTACGAGCAGTACTTC.